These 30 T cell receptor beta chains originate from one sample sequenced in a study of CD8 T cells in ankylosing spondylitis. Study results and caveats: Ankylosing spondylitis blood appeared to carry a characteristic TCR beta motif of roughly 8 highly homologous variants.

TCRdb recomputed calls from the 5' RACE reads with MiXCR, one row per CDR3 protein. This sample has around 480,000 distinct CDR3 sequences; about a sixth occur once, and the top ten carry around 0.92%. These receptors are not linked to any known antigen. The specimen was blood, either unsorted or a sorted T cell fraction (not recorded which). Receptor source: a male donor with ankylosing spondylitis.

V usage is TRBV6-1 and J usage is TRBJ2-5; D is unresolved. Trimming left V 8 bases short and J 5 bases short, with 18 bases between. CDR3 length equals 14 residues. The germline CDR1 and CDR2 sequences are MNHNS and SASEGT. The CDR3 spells CASPPTQAPETQYF. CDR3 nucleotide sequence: TGTGCCAGCCCCCCGACCCAGGCCCCGGAGACCCAGTACTTC.

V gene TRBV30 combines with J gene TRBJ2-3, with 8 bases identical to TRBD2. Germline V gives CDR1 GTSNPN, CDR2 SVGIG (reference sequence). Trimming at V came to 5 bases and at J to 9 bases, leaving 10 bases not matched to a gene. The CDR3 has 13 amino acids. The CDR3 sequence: CAWSSAGGFTQYF. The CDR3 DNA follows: TGTGCCTGGTCCTCGGCGGGGGGCTTCACGCAGTATTTT.

The chain's CDR3 is CSASQAAYEQYF. The CDR3 DNA follows: TGCAGTGCTAGTCAGGCCGCCTACGAGCAGTACTTC. The chain employs TRBV20-1 and TRBJ2-7; D unresolved. The CDR3 has 12 residues. In germline, CDR1 is DFQATT, CDR2 SNEGSKA (reference sequence). V lost 3 bases, J lost 2 bases, and 8 bases lay in between.

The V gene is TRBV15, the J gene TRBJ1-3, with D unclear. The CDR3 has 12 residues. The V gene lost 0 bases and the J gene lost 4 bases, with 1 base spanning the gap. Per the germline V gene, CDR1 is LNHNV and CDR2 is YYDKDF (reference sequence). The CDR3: CATSREGNTIYF. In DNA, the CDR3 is TGTGCCACCAGCAGAGAAGGAAACACCATATATTTT.

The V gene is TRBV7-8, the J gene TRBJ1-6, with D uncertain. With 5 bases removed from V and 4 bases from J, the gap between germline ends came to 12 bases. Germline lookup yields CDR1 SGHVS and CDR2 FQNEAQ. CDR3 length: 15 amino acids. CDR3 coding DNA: TGTGCCAGCAGCGAGCGGGGTCAGTATAATTCACCCCTCCACTTT. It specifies CASSERGQYNSPLHF.

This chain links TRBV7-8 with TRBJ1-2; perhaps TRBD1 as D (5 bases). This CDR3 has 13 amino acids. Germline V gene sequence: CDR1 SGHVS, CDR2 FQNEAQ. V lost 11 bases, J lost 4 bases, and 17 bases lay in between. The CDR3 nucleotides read TGTGCCGGTTCGCGGGTTGGGGGCTATGGCTACACCTTC. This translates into CAGSRVGGYGYTF. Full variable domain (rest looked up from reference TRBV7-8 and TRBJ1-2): GAGVSQSPRYKVAKRGQDVALRCDPISGHVSLFWYQQALGQGPEFLTYFQNEAQLDKSGLPSDRFFAERPEGSVSTLKIQRTQQEDSAVYLCAGSRVGGYGYTFGSGTRLTVV.

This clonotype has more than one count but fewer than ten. CDR3: CASSLLGVSTVTRDIQYF. In DNA, the CDR3 is TGTGCCAGCAGCTTGTTGGGGGTCTCAACAGTCACCAGGGACATTCAGTACTTC. This chain connects TRBV5-6 to TRBJ2-4, with D tentatively TRBD1 or TRBD2 (5 bases each). The length of the CDR3 is 18 residues. Germline lookup yields CDR1 SGHDT and CDR2 YYEEEE. The V end was cut by 1 base, the J end by 8 bases, with 25 bases between.

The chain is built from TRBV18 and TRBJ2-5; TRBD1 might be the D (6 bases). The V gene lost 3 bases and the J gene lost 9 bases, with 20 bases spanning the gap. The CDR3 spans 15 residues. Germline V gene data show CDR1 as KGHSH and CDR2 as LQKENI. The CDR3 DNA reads TGTGCCAGCTCACCGGGGGACACCGCCTTTGATTCCCAGTACTTC. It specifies CASSPGDTAFDSQYF. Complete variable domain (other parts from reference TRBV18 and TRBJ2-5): NAGVMQNPRHLVRRRGQEARLRCSPMKGHSHVYWYRQLPEEGLKFMVYLQKENIIDESGMPKERFSAEFPKEGPSILRIQQVVRGDSAAYFCASSPGDTAFDSQYFGPGTRLLVL.

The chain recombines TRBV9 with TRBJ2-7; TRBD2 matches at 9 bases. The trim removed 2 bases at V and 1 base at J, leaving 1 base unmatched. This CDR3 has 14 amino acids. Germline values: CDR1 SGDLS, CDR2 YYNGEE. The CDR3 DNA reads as TGTGCCAGCAGCGTGACTAGCGGTTCCTACGAGCAGTACTTC. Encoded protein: CASSVTSGSYEQYF.

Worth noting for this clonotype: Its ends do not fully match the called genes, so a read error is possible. The chain's CDR3 is CLALQRQTNYGYTF. The CDR3 bases are TGTCTCGCGCTGCAGAGACAGACCAACTATGGTTACACCTTT. This chain links TRBV29-1 with TRBJ1-2; TRBD1 is a possible D gene (5 bases). Germline-derived CDR1 and CDR2 are SQVTM and ANQGSEA. The CDR3 totals 14 residues.

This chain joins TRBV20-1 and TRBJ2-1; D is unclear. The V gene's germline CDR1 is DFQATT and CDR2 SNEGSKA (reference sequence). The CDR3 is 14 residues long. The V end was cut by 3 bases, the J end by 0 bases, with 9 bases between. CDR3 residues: CSASRPSSYNEQFF. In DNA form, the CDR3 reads TGCAGTGCTAGTCGGCCGAGCTCCTACAATGAGCAGTTCTTC.

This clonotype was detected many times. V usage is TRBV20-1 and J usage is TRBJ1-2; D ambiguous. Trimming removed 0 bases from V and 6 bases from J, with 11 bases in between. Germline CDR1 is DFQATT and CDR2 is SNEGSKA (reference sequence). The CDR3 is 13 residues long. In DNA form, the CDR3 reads TGCAGTGCTAGAGACCCCGCCGATAATGGCTACACCTTC. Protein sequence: CSARDPADNGYTF.

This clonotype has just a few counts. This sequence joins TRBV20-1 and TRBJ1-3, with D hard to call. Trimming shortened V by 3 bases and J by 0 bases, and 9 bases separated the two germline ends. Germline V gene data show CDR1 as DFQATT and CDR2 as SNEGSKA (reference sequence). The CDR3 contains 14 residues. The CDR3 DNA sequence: TGCAGTGCTAGGAGTCTAGCCTCTGGAAACACCATATATTTT. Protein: CSARSLASGNTIYF.

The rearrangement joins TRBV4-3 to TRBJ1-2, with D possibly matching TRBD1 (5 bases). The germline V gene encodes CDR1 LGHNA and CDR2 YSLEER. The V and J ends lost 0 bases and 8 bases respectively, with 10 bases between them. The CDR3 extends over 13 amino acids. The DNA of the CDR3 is TGCGCCAGCAGCCAAGAGAGGGGTCAGGGCTACACCTTC. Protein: CASSQERGQGYTF.

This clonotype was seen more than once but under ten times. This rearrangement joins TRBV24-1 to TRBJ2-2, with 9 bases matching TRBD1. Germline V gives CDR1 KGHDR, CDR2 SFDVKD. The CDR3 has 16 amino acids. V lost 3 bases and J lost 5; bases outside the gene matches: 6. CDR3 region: CATSDPGTGWTGELFF. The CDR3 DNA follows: TGTGCCACCAGTGATCCCGGGACAGGGTGGACCGGGGAGCTGTTTTTT.

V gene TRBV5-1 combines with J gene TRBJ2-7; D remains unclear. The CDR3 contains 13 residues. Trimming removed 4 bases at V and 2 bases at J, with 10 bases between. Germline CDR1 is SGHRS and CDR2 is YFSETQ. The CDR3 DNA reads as TGCGCCAGCAGCGCGGAGCGAGCCTACGAGCAGTACTTC. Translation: CASSAERAYEQYF.

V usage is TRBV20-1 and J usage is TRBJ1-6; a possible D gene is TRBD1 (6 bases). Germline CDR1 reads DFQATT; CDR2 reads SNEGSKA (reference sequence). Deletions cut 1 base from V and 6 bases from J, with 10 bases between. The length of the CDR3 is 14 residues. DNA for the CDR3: TGCAGTGCTAGAGCGGGGGCGGGTAATTCACCCCTCCACTTT. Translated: CSARAGAGNSPLHF.

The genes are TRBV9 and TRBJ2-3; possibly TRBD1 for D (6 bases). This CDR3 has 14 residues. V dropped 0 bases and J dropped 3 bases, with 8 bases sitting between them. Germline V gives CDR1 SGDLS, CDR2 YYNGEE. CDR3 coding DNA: TGTGCCAGCAGCGTAGAGGGGGTGACAGATACGCAGTATTTT. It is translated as CASSVEGVTDTQYF.

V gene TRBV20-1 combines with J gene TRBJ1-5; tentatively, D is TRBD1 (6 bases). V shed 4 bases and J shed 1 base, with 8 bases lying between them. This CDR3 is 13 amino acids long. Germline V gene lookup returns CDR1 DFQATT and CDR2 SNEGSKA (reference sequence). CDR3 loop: CSAKGVSNQPQHF. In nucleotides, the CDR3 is TGCAGTGCTAAGGGGGTAAGCAATCAGCCCCAGCATTTT.

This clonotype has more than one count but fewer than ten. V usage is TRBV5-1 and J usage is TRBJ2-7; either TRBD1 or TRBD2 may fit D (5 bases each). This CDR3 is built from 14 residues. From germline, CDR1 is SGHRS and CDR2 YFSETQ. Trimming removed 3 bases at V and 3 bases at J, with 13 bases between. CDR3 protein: CASSSQGARYEQYF. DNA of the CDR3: TGCGCCAGCAGCTCTCAGGGAGCACGCTACGAGCAGTACTTC.

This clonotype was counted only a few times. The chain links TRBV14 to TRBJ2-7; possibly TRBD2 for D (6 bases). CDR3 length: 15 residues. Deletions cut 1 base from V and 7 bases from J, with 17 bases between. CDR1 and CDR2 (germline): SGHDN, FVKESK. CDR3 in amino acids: CASSQVSSGRGEQYF. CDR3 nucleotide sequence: TGTGCCAGCAGCCAAGTAAGTAGCGGACGAGGAGAGCAGTACTTC. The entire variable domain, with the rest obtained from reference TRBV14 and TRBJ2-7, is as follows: EAGVTQFPSHSVIEKGQTVTLRCDPISGHDNLYWYRRVMGKEIKFLLHFVKESKQDESGMPNNRFLAERTGGTYSTLKVQPAELEDSGVYFCASSQVSSGRGEQYFGPGTRLTVT.

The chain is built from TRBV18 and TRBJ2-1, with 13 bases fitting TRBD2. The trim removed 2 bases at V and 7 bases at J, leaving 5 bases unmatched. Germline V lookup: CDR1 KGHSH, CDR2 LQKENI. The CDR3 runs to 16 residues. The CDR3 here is CASSPAGLAGSNEQFF. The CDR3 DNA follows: TGTGCCAGCTCACCAGCGGGACTAGCGGGGTCTAATGAGCAGTTCTTC. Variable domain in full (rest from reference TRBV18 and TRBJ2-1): NAGVMQNPRHLVRRRGQEARLRCSPMKGHSHVYWYRQLPEEGLKFMVYLQKENIIDESGMPKERFSAEFPKEGPSILRIQQVVRGDSAAYFCASSPAGLAGSNEQFFGPGTRLTVL.

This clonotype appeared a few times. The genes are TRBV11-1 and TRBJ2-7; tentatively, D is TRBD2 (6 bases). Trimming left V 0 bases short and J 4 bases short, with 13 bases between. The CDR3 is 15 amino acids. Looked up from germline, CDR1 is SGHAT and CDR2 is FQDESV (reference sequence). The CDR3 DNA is TGTGCCAGCAGCTTAGCGACGGAGGGGAGGTACGAGCAGTACTTC. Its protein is CASSLATEGRYEQYF.

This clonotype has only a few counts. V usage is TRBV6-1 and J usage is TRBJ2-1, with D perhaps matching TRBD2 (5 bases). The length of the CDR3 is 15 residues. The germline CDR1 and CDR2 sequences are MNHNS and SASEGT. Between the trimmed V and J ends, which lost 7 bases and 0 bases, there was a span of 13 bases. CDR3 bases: TGTGCCAGCACCAAAGAGGGTTCCTCCTACAATGAGCAGTTCTTC. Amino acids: CASTKEGSSYNEQFF.

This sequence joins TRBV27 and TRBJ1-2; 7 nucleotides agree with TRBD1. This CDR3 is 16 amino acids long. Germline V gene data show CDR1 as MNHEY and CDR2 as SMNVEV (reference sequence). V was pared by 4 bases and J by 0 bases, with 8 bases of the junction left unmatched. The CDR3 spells CASSSTGLVTNYGYTF. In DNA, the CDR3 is TGTGCCAGCAGTTCGACAGGGCTAGTCACTAACTATGGCTACACCTTC.

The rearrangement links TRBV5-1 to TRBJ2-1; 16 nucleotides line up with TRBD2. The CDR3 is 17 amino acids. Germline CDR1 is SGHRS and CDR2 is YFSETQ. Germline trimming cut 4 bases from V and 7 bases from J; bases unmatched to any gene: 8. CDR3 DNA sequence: TGCGCCAGCAGCCCGGGACTAGCGGGAGGGCCGGGGAATGAGCAGTTCTTC. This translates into CASSPGLAGGPGNEQFF.

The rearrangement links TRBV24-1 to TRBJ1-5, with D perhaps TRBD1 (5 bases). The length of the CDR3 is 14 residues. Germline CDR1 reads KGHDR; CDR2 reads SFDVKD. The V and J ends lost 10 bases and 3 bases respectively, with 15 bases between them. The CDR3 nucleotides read TGTGCCACTTCGAACGGGGCTTACAATCAGCCCCAGCATTTT. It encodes CATSNGAYNQPQHF.

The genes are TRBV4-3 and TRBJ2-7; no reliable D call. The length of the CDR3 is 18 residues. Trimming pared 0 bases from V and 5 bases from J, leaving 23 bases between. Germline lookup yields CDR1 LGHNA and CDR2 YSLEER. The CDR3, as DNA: TGCGCCAGCAGCCAAGAAGGTGTGGGAACCGCGTTCGGCCACGAGCAGTACTTC. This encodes CASSQEGVGTAFGHEQYF.

In DNA form, the CDR3 reads TGTGCCAGCAGCTTGGGGGACAGGGGTGAAAAACTGTTTTTT. The encoded protein is CASSLGDRGEKLFF. The gene calls are TRBV5-8 and TRBJ1-4; 10 bases match TRBD1. Germline trimming cut 0 bases from V and 7 bases from J; bases unmatched to any gene: 0. Germline V lookup: CDR1 SGHTS, CDR2 YDEGEE. The CDR3 extends over 14 amino acids.

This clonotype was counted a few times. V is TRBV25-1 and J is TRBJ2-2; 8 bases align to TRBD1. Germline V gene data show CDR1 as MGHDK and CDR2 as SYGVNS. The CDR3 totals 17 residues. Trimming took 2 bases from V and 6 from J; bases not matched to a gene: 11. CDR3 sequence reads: CASSEPTTGESSGELFF. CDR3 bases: TGTGCCAGCAGTGAACCTACGACAGGGGAGAGTTCCGGGGAGCTGTTTTTT.